These 12 T cell receptor beta chains originate from one sample sequenced in a study of CD8 T cells in Susac syndrome (dated by TCRdb to between 2017 and 2020). The method was the immunoSEQ multiplex PCR assay. RNA was extracted using the RNeasy kit, and roughly 0.5 to 1 microgram was reverse transcribed with random hexamers. TCRdb itself trimmed the public reads at Q25 with fastp, ran MiXCR and retained productive beta chains. Rows are combined by CDR3 protein, so each entry shows the most common genes and DNA. Present in this sample are 180,000 or so distinct CDR3 sequences, over 85% of which were seen just once. The ten largest clones represent approximately 0.094% of the sample. The specimen sequenced was CD4+ T cells from PBMCs. The receptors derive from a human donor in good health.

This chain connects TRBV21-1 to TRBJ2-3; the tabulated D call, TRBD1, remains unverified against the DNA. TRBV21-1 is marked as a pseudogene. The CDR3 length is 17 residues. CDR3 loop: CASTFTGTHMPTDTQYF. CDR3 nucleotides: TGTGCCAGCACCTTTACCGGGACCCACATGCCCACAGATACGCAGTATTTT.

This chain uses TRBV11-2 with TRBJ2-6; TRBD1 matches at 7 bases. The CDR3 sequence is 17 residues long. Germline V gene lookup returns CDR1 SGHAT and CDR2 FQNNGV. The V gene end was trimmed by 4 bases and the J gene end by 2 bases; junction bases not matched to a gene: 8. CDR3 amino acids: CASSWWRQGTGANVLTF. CDR3 in DNA: TGTGCCAGCAGCTGGTGGAGACAGGGTACTGGGGCCAACGTCCTGACTTTC.

The sample holds one count of this clonotype. V gene TRBV12-3 or TRBV12-4 combines with J gene TRBJ1-3, with no clear D. The ends were cut back, 2 bases at V and 4 bases at J, with 3 bases in the middle. The CDR3 sequence is 12 residues long. The CDR3 here is CASSLIGNTIYF. The CDR3 coding sequence is TGTGCCAGCAGTTTAATCGGAAACACCATATATTTT.

This chain uses TRBV6-2 or TRBV6-3 with TRBJ1-2, with 8 bases fitting TRBD1. Germline trimming cut 0 bases from V and 5 bases from J; bases unmatched to any gene: 5. The CDR3 totals 15 residues. CDR1 MNHEY and CDR2 SVGEGT come from the germline V gene. For the CDR3, the DNA is TGTGCCAGCAGTTACTCGATGGGACAGGAATATGGCTACACCTTC. Translated: CASSYSMGQEYGYTF.

V and J are TRBV5-1 and TRBJ2-2, with 7 nucleotides matching TRBD1. J lost 7 bases, V lost 5 bases, and 8 bases had no gene match. From germline, CDR1 is SGHRS and CDR2 YFSETQ. This CDR3 is 14 amino acids long. CDR3 in amino acids: CASSSEGGHGELFF. As DNA, the CDR3 is TGCGCCAGCAGTTCAGAAGGGGGCCACGGGGAGCTGTTTTTT.

V usage is TRBV9 and J usage is TRBJ2-3; D gene uncertain. Germline-derived CDR1 and CDR2 are SGDLS and YYNGEE. Trimming took 0 bases from V and 6 from J, leaving 11 bases between them. This CDR3 is 14 amino acids long. Written as DNA, the CDR3 is TGTGCCAGCAGCGTAGCTACGAGTTCTGATACGCAGTATTTT. It translates to CASSVATSSDTQYF. Looking up the rest from reference TRBV9 and TRBJ2-3 gives the full variable domain: DSGVTQTPKHLITATGQRVTLRCSPRSGDLSVYWYQQSLDQGLQFLIQYYNGEERAKGNILERFSAQQFPDLHSELNLSSLELGDSALYFCASSVATSSDTQYFGPGTRLTVL.

The V call is TRBV19, the J call TRBJ1-1, with D perhaps TRBD1 (5 bases). V was trimmed by 5 bases and J by 3 bases, leaving 13 bases between them. Germline V gives CDR1 LNHDA, CDR2 SQIVND (reference sequence). The length of the CDR3 is 14 residues. The CDR3 reads CASSPRVSDTEAFF. The CDR3 DNA follows: TGTGCCAGTAGTCCCAGGGTAAGCGACACTGAAGCTTTCTTT.

The rearrangement uses TRBV30 and TRBJ2-5, with 9 positions matching TRBD1. Per the germline V gene, CDR1 is GTSNPN and CDR2 is SVGIG (reference sequence). The V segment lost 2 bases and the J segment 3 bases; nucleotides outside the gene matches: 4. This CDR3 comprises 14 residues. CDR3 DNA sequence: TGTGCCTGGAGTCTAGACAGGGGGAAAGAGACCCAGTACTTC. Translated, it gives CAWSLDRGKETQYF. Full variable domain (remainder filled in from reference TRBV30 and TRBJ2-5): SQTIHQWPATLVQPVGSPLSLECTVEGTSNPNLYWYRQAAGRGLQLLFYSVGIGQISSEVPQNLSASRPQDRQFILSSKKLLLSDSGFYLCAWSLDRGKETQYFGPGTRLLVL.

The J gene is TRBJ2-7, the V gene TRBV21-1. TRBV21-1 is a pseudogene. CDR3 length equals 13 residues. The chain's CDR3 is CASSKDAFYEQYF. DNA of the CDR3: TGTGCCAGCAGCAAAGACGCCTTCTACGAGCAGTACTTC.

CDR3 sequence (DNA): TGTGCCAGCAGCGTAGGAGGAGTCGGACCCAATGAGCAGTTCTTC. This encodes CASSVGGVGPNEQFF. The chain carries TRBV9 and TRBJ2-1; no clear D. The CDR3 is 15 amino acids. Per germline, CDR1 SGDLS and CDR2 YYNGEE. V lost 0 bases and J 6 bases, leaving 13 bases between the germline ends.

The CDR3 loop is CTSSQKGRLRDEQYF. CDR3 nucleotide sequence: TGCACCAGCAGCCAAAAGGGACGCCTTCGGGACGAGCAGTACTTC. The rearrangement joins TRBV1 to TRBJ2-7; whether TRBD1, the table's D call, matches the DNA was not checked. TRBV1 is labeled a pseudogene. This CDR3 has 15 residues.

The chain links TRBV4-2 to TRBJ2-3; the D gene is possibly TRBD2 (5 bases). This CDR3 is built from 15 residues. The germline gives CDR1 LGHNA, CDR2 YNFKEQ. Trimming took off 7 bases at V and 0 bases at J, with 14 bases between the two ends. The CDR3 nucleotides are TGTGCCAGCAACCTCAGGAGCGGTAGCACAGATACGCAGTATTTT. Its protein is CASNLRSGSTDTQYF.